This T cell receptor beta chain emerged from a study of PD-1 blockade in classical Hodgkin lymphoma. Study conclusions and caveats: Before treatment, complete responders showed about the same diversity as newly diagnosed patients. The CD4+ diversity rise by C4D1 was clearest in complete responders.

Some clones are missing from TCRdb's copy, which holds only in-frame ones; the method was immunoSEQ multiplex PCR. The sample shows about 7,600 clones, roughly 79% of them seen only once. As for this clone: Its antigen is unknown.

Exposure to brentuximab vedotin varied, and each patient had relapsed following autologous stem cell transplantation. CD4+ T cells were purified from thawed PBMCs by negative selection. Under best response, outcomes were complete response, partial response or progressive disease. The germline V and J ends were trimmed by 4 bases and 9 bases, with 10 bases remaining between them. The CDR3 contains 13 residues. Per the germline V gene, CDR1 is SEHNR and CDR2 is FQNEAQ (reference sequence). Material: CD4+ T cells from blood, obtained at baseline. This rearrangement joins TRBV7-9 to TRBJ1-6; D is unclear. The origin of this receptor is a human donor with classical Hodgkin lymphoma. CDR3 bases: TGTGCCAGCAGCTCCCAGACCAGTTCACCCCTCCACTTT. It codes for CASSSQTSSPLHF.